Each of the 10 T cell receptor beta chains below was sequenced from the same sample in a study of tumor-infiltrating lymphocytes in localized non-small cell lung cancer. Method: immunoSEQ multiplex PCR; TCRdb's copy keeps in-frame clones and lacks some. The table shows some 10,000 clones, with 63% occurring only once. Sequencing was carried out using lung tumor tissue. Source of these receptors: a human donor with non-small cell lung cancer.

This rearrangement joins TRBV11-2 to TRBJ2-3; D gene unclear. Trimming pared 2 bases from V and 2 bases from J, leaving 11 bases between. Germline V gene lookup returns CDR1 SGHAT and CDR2 FQNNGV. This CDR3 comprises 15 residues. The CDR3 nucleotides read TGTGCCAGCAGCTTATCCGGATACACCACAGATACGCAGTATTTT. Translating it yields CASSLSGYTTDTQYF.

This clone has just a few counts. The genes are TRBV29-1 and TRBJ1-2, with D possibly TRBD1 on 5 matching bases. Trimming took 1 base from V and 5 from J, leaving 14 bases between them. The CDR3 length is 14 residues. Germline values: CDR1 SQVTM, CDR2 ANQGSEA. This CDR3 reads CSVEVGGDLYGYTF. CDR3 in DNA: TGCAGCGTTGAAGTGGGTGGGGACCTATATGGCTACACCTTC.

The V call is TRBV7-9, the J call TRBJ1-4; D ambiguous. The germline gives CDR1 SEHNR, CDR2 FQNEAQ (reference sequence). V lost 4 bases to trimming and J lost 6 bases, with 15 bases between them. The CDR3 is made up of 15 amino acids. This chain's CDR3 is CASSCDDCPYEKLFF. The CDR3 bases are TGTGCCAGCAGCTGCGACGACTGCCCCTATGAAAAACTGTTTTTT.

This chain connects TRBV5-1 to TRBJ2-5; TRBD2 matches at 7 bases. Per the germline V gene, CDR1 is SGHRS and CDR2 is YFSETQ. The CDR3 extends over 15 amino acids. Trimming removed 0 bases from V and 2 bases from J; junction bases left unmatched: 4. In DNA form, the CDR3 reads TGCGCCAGCAGCTTGGGCCTAGCGGTACAAGAGACCCAGTACTTC. It specifies CASSLGLAVQETQYF.

V usage is TRBV25-1 and J usage is TRBJ2-3; D is ambiguous. This CDR3 spans 12 amino acids. Germline V gene data show CDR1 as MGHDK and CDR2 as SYGVNS. The ends were cut back, 7 bases at V and 2 bases at J, with 7 bases in the middle. For the CDR3, the DNA is TGTGCCAGCAAACAGCCCACAGATACGCAGTATTTT. It specifies CASKQPTDTQYF.

The rearrangement uses TRBV5-1 and TRBJ2-1; 11 bases match TRBD2. The V segment lost 3 bases and the J segment 4 bases; nucleotides outside the gene matches: 6. CDR1 and CDR2 (germline): SGHRS, YFSETQ. The CDR3 length is 16 residues. The chain's CDR3 is CASSWGLAAFYNEQFF. The CDR3, as DNA: TGCGCCAGCAGCTGGGGACTAGCGGCCTTTTACAATGAGCAGTTCTTC.

The chain is built from TRBV5-1 and TRBJ2-1, with 8 positions matching TRBD2. Per the germline V gene, CDR1 is SGHRS and CDR2 is YFSETQ. CDR3 size: 18 residues. V gave up 0 bases and J gave up 6 bases; unmatched junction bases: 14. CDR3 coding DNA: TGCGCCAGCAGCTTGGGGTGGAAACGGGGGGGCGGTTTCAATGAGCAGTTCTTC. This translates into CASSLGWKRGGGFNEQFF.

The V call is TRBV12-5, the J call TRBJ1-4, with 8 bases lining up with TRBD1. This CDR3 is built from 13 residues. Germline V gene lookup returns CDR1 LGHNT and CDR2 FRNRAP. The CDR3 DNA sequence: TGTGCGAGTAAAGACAGGGGTAATGAAAAACTGTTTTTT. Residues: CASKDRGNEKLFF. The full variable domain, in which reference TRBV12-5 and TRBJ1-4 provide the parts outside the CDR3, is DARVTQTPRHKVTEMGQEVTMRCQPILGHNTVFWYRQTMMQGLELLAYFRNRAPLDDSGMPKDRFSAEMPDATLATLKIQPSEPRDSAVYFCASKDRGNEKLFFGSGTQLSVL.

This clone is labeled medium-sized. The chain carries TRBV10-3 and TRBJ2-7; possible D gene TRBD1, 6 bases. The CDR3 length is 14 residues. Germline CDR1 ENHRY, CDR2 SYGVKD. Trimming took 4 bases from V and 0 from J, leaving 10 bases between them. The CDR3 region is CAISGLTGSYEQYF. CDR3 nucleotides: TGTGCCATCAGTGGCTTGACAGGCTCCTACGAGCAGTACTTC.

The J gene is TRBJ2-1, the V gene TRBV5-4; weak D call: TRBD1 (6 bases). This CDR3 comprises 13 residues. Germline assignment: CDR1 SGHNT and CDR2 YYREEE (reference sequence). Trimming left V 0 bases short and J 8 bases short, with 9 bases between. DNA for the CDR3: TGTGCCAGCAGCTTGGTAGGGGGAGATGAGCAGTTCTTC. Translation: CASSLVGGDEQFF. Drawing the rest from reference TRBV5-4 and TRBJ2-1, the complete variable domain is ETGVTQSPTHLIKTRGQQVTLRCSSQSGHNTVSWYQQALGQGPQFIFQYYREEENGRGNFPPRFSGLQFPNYSSELNVNALELDDSALYLCASSLVGGDEQFFGPGTRLTVL.